This TCR beta chain comes out of a study of T cell repertoires in cytomegalovirus infection. Study overall: Indications came from public TCR beta signatures; they pointed to CMV infection and to a matching HLA type.

TCRdb called the reads again in MiXCR, with one record for every CDR3 protein. This sample has 150,000 to 200,000 distinct CDR3 sequences, with roughly 27% found just once. Germline V gene sequence: CDR1 SEHNR, CDR2 FQNEAQ (reference sequence). The V gene lost 5 bases and the J gene lost 1 base, with 15 bases spanning the gap. CDR3 length: 15 residues. This receptor was taken from a human donor in good health (CMV status not recorded). Some clones in this sample may be carry-over from other donors' samples. This chain connects TRBV7-9 to TRBJ2-7; tentatively, D is TRBD1 (6 bases). The material sequenced was PBMCs. The CDR3 protein is CASSPGGKSSYEQYF. The CDR3 nucleotides are TGTGCCAGCAGCCCTGGGGGCAAGTCTTCCTACGAGCAGTACTTC.